These T cell receptor beta chains were read from a single sample in a study of T cell responses to AZD1222 COVID-19 vaccine. Assay: immunoSEQ multiplex PCR; the TCRdb copy retains only in-frame clones and omits some. Among some 150,000 clones listed, approximately 90% were seen once. The material sequenced was peripheral blood, taken 28 days after the second AZD1222 dose. The receptors originated from an adult who received the AZD1222 COVID-19 vaccine. The CDR3 runs from the conserved cysteine through the conserved F or W. D genes are given only for firm matches. Where a row states a size, it is once, few, many or the class of an expanded clone; other rows omit it.

j_gene | v_gene | abundance | d_gene | CDR3nt | CDR3aa
TRBJ2-7 | TRBV19 | - | - | TGTGCCAGTAGTATTAAGTTCCTCTACGAGCAGTACTTC | CASSIKFLYEQYF
TRBJ1-6 | TRBV9 | - | - | TGTGCCAGCAGCGTCAGGGGTGGGAATTCACCCCTCCACTTT | CASSVRGGNSPLHF
TRBJ1-1 | TRBV7-9 | once | - | TGTGCCAGCAGCTTAACCGGGGTCATGAACACTGAAGCTTTCTTT | CASSLTGVMNTEAFF
TRBJ2-3 | TRBV9 | once | TRBD2 | TGTGCCAGCAGCCTCACCGGGACTAGCGGACCAGATACGCAGTATTTT | CASSLTGTSGPDTQYF
TRBJ2-1 | TRBV9 | - | - | TGTGCCAGCAGCTCCAGGGGGGACCCCTACAATGAGCAGTTCTTC | CASSSRGDPYNEQFF
TRBJ1-2 | TRBV7-9 | - | - | TGTGCCAGCAGCTTACAGGCTTATGGCTACACCTTC | CASSLQAYGYTF
TRBJ2-7 | TRBV10-3 | - | - | TGTGCCACCGCTACGCTCTCCTACGAGCAGTACTTC | CATATLSYEQYF
TRBJ2-1 | TRBV5-4 | - | - | TGTGCCAGCAGCTTGGACAGGTTGGACTACAATGAGCAGTTCTTC | CASSLDRLDYNEQFF
TRBJ1-5 | TRBV7-6 | once | TRBD1 | TGTGCCAGCAGCTCGGGAAGGGGGGGACAGAGTAGCAATCAGCCCCAGCATTTT | CASSSGRGGQSSNQPQHF
TRBJ2-7 | TRBV3-1/TRBV3-2 | - | - | TGTGCCAGCAGCCAAGTTGTGGGGCTCGGCGAGCAGTACTTC | CASSQVVGLGEQYF
TRBJ1-5 | TRBV15 | - | - | TGTGCCACCAGCAGTGAAAGGGGCAATCAGCCCCAGCATTTT | CATSSERGNQPQHF
TRBJ1-2 | TRBV30 | - | - | TGTGCCTGGAGTACCCCCGGGGGAAGGTATGGCTACACCTTC | CAWSTPGGRYGYTF
TRBJ2-3 | TRBV6-6 | - | TRBD2 | TGTGCCAGCAGTTACCTGGCGGGAGGCTTGGGAGATACGCAGTATTTT | CASSYLAGGLGDTQYF
TRBJ1-1 | TRBV3-1/TRBV3-2 | - | TRBD1 | TGTGCCAGCAGCCGAATAGGGGGCTGGACTGAAGCTTTCTTT | CASSRIGGWTEAFF
TRBJ2-7 | TRBV11-2 | - | TRBD2 | TGTGCCAGCACCACTAGCGGGAGCTACGAGCAGTACTTC | CASTTSGSYEQYF
TRBJ2-5 | TRBV29-1 | - | - | TGCAGCGTTGAATGGGCAGACCAGACCCAGTACTTC | CSVEWADQTQYF
TRBJ2-3 | TRBV5-1 | once | TRBD2 | TGCGCCAGCAGCTTGCCCCTTCAGACTAGCGGGGGGGCGGATACGCAGTATTTT | CASSLPLQTSGGADTQYF
TRBJ1-1 | TRBV5-1 | - | - | TGCGCCAGCAGGCAAGACAGCGCAAGGACTGAAGCTTTCTTT | CASRQDSARTEAFF
TRBJ2-7 | TRBV3-1/TRBV3-2 | few | - | TGTGCCAGCAGCCAAGATTGGCAGTCCTACGAGCAGTACTTC | CASSQDWQSYEQYF
TRBJ2-7 | TRBV9 | many | TRBD1 | TGTGCCAGCAGCCCGGGACAGGGCCGTAGGTACGAGCAGTACTTC | CASSPGQGRRYEQYF
TRBJ1-1 | TRBV3-1/TRBV3-2 | - | - | TGTGCCAGCAGCCCCGGGGGAATGGAAGCTTTCTTT | CASSPGGMEAFF
TRBJ1-4 | TRBV6-5 | - | - | TGTGCCAGCAGTTATACAACCGGGAGACTAAAGGAAAAACTGTTTTTT | CASSYTTGRLKEKLFF
TRBJ1-1 | TRBV20-1 | once | - | TGCAGTGCTAGTTCAGGGGTCAACACTGAAGCTTTCTTT | CSASSGVNTEAFF
TRBJ1-5 | TRBV7-9 | - | TRBD1 | TGTGCCAGCAGCCGTGGACAGGGACTTAATCAGCCCCAGCATTTT | CASSRGQGLNQPQHF
TRBJ2-1 | TRBV18 | - | TRBD2 | TGTGCCAGCTCACCGGAGGTGCGGGGGTACTACAATGAGCAGTTCTTC | CASSPEVRGYYNEQFF
TRBJ1-6 | TRBV6-4 | - | TRBD1 | TGTGCCAGCAGTGCACAGGGGGAGGCGAATAATTCACCCCTCCACTTT | CASSAQGEANNSPLHF
TRBJ1-5 | TRBV12-3/TRBV12-4 | - | - | TGTGCCAGCAGGTATAGCAATCAGCCCCAGCATTTT | CASRYSNQPQHF
TRBJ1-4 | TRBV5-1 | - | TRBD1 | TGCGCCAGCAGGTCTCAAGCGTTGGGACAGGGATGGGTAGATGAAAAACTGTTTTTT | CASRSQALGQGWVDEKLFF
TRBJ1-3 | TRBV10-2 | few | TRBD1 | TGCGCCAGCAGGGGACAGAGGAGACCCTCTGGAAACACCATATATTTT | CASRGQRRPSGNTIYF
TRBJ1-4 | TRBV18 | - | - | TGTGCCAGCTCTTTAGGTGCAACTAATGAAAAACTGTTTTTT | CASSLGATNEKLFF
TRBJ2-1 | TRBV5-1 | - | - | TGCGCCAGCAGCTCAAAAGGTGAGCAGTTCTTC | CASSSKGEQFF
TRBJ1-1 | TRBV9 | - | TRBD1 | TGTGCCAGCAGTACGACAGGGATTAACACTGAAGCTTTCTTT | CASSTTGINTEAFF
TRBJ2-1 | TRBV11-3 | - | TRBD2 | TGTGCCAGCAGCCGGACTAGCGGGGCCAATGAGCAGTTCTTC | CASSRTSGANEQFF
TRBJ2-3 | TRBV25-1 | once | - | TGTGCCAGCAGTAAAGGTCTCACAGATACGCAGTATTTT | CASSKGLTDTQYF
TRBJ1-2 | TRBV19 | - | - | TGTGCCAGTATAGGGAGGGGAGTAACGTCTGGCTACACCTTC | CASIGRGVTSGYTF
TRBJ1-2 | TRBV28 | - | TRBD1 | TGTGCCAGCAGTTTAAACAGGGGGCTTGGCTACACCTTC | CASSLNRGLGYTF
TRBJ1-6 | TRBV6-5 | - | - | TGTGCCAGCAGTTTGACAGGACGCTCCTATAATTCACCCCTCCACTTT | CASSLTGRSYNSPLHF
TRBJ1-3 | TRBV15 | - | - | TGTGCCACCAGCAGAGGACATACCTCTGGAAACACCATATATTTT | CATSRGHTSGNTIYF
TRBJ2-1 | TRBV9 | - | - | TGTGCCAGCAGCGTAGGGCTATCTACCAATGAGCAGTTCTTC | CASSVGLSTNEQFF
TRBJ1-5 | TRBV6-5 | - | - | TGTGCCAGCAGTTACTCTCAAGGGAGGAATCAGCCCCAGCATTTT | CASSYSQGRNQPQHF
TRBJ1-2 | TRBV9 | - | - | TGTGCCAGCAGCCAAAGGTTACAGGGAGATGGCTACACCTTC | CASSQRLQGDGYTF
TRBJ1-6 | TRBV2 | - | - | TGTGCCAGCAGAAGGGGTCCCTATAATTCACCCCTCCACTTT | CASRRGPYNSPLHF
TRBJ2-2 | TRBV7-9 | - | - | TGTGCCAGCACCGTGGCAACCGGGGAGCTGTTTTTT | CASTVATGELFF
TRBJ2-1 | TRBV7-9 | - | TRBD2 | TGTGCCAGCAGCAAAGCGGGAGGCTACAATGAGCAGTTCTTC | CASSKAGGYNEQFF
TRBJ2-1 | TRBV5-4 | - | - | TGTGCCAGCAGCTTGGATGGACTCCAAATAAATGAGCAGTTCTTC | CASSLDGLQINEQFF
TRBJ2-5 | TRBV6-1 | few | TRBD2 | TGTGCCAGCAGTGAAGGTGTTAGCGGGGGACAAGAGACCCAGTACTTC | CASSEGVSGGQETQYF
TRBJ2-1 | TRBV5-6 | - | - | TGTGCCAGCAGCACAGGGTACGGCAATGAGCAGTTCTTC | CASSTGYGNEQFF
TRBJ1-2 | TRBV7-9 | - | - | TGTGCCAGCAGCTTATCCCAGACCCCATACTATGGCTACACCTTC | CASSLSQTPYYGYTF
TRBJ1-6 | TRBV27 | - | - | TGTGCCAGCAGTCTACCGGGCCCAGGGAATTCACCCCTCCACTTT | CASSLPGPGNSPLHF
TRBJ1-3 | TRBV9 | - | - | TGTGCCAGCAGCCTTGGTTGGAGATCTGGAAACACCATATATTTT | CASSLGWRSGNTIYF
TRBJ2-7 | TRBV18 | few | TRBD2 | TGTGCCAGCTCACCCACCATGACTAGCGGGAGTAGAAACGAGCAGTACTTC | CASSPTMTSGSRNEQYF
TRBJ2-3 | TRBV5-1 | - | - | TGCGCCAGCAGCTTCGACCCCGGGGCGGGTGGTAGAGATACGCAGTATTTT | CASSFDPGAGGRDTQYF
TRBJ1-4 | TRBV14 | once | TRBD1 | TGTGCCAGCAGCCAAGAAAGACGGTGGACAGGGGCTAATGAAAAACTGTTTTTT | CASSQERRWTGANEKLFF